Here is one T cell receptor (beta chain) with its context. This sample is part of a study of blood T cell repertoires in COVID-19. Study overall: T cells, B-cell-depleted T cells, or PBMCs supplied cDNA or gDNA.

The protocol was immunoSEQ multiplex PCR, while the TCRdb copy is restricted to in-frame clones and leaves out a portion. The sample holds around 300,000 clones, around 90% seen once. Looked up from germline, CDR1 is SNHLY and CDR2 is FYNNEI. This CDR3 region has 13 residues. Trimming cost V 7 bases and J 8 bases; bases outside gene matches: 5. The receptor was derived from a woman aged 40 to 50 who had recovered from COVID-19. Sequencing used PBMCs or T cells enriched from blood (not recorded which). The chain is built from TRBV2 and TRBJ1-6; 7 bases are a match to TRBD1. The CDR3 reads CASKTQGDSPLHF. The CDR3, as DNA: TGTGCCAGCAAGACCCAGGGGGATTCACCCCTCCACTTT.